Described below is a single T cell receptor (beta chain) sequence and its context. Its antigen is not known. These data originate in a study of OX40 agonist ivuxolimab in advanced cancers. Regarding the study as a whole: At 0.1 to 3.0 mg/kg, CD4+ and CD8+ blood T cells expanded clonally by week 6.

Sequenced by immunoSEQ multiplex PCR; TCRdb stores in-frame clones only, minus some. The profile shows 78,000 or so clones, 70% to 90% of them singletons. This CDR3 is built from 15 residues. CDR1 is SNHLY and CDR2 is FYNNEI in the germline V gene. The sample in question was CD4+ or CD8+ T cells sorted from blood, obtained in a trial of the OX40 agonist ivuxolimab. The source is an adult with an advanced solid tumor such as melanoma, head and neck, liver or kidney cancer. The chain carries TRBV2 and TRBJ2-5; 8 bases line up with TRBD1. The J call could be wrong; TRBJ2-7 is a better fit for the DNA end. The CDR3 DNA is TGTGCCAGCAGTGATCAGGGGGCCCCGCCCTACGAGCAGTACTTC. The encoded protein is CASSDQGAPPYEQYF.